The rows below give T cell receptor beta chains drawn from one sample of a study of blood T cell repertoires in COVID-19. Clones were sequenced by immunoSEQ multiplex PCR, and TCRdb holds only the in-frame ones, with some missing. The sample yields some 120,000 clones, about nine tenths seen once. Source material: peripheral blood. The receptors shown here come from a man aged 35 to 55 with acute or convalescent COVID-19. Both conserved end residues are part of each CDR3. D genes are given only for firm matches. Clone sizes are given selectively: once, few, many, or a class where the clone is expanded.

-	TRBJ2-5	TRBV5-1	TRBD1	CASSLPTGDLEETQYF	TGCGCCAGCAGCTTGCCCACAGGGGACCTAGAAGAGACCCAGTACTTC
-	TRBJ2-3	TRBV28	-	CASSLSGPDTQYF	TGTGCCAGCAGTTTGTCAGGCCCAGATACGCAGTATTTT
few	TRBJ1-1	TRBV3-1/TRBV3-2	-	CASVDKSRDTEAFF	TGTGCCAGCGTGGACAAATCACGGGACACTGAAGCTTTCTTT
-	TRBJ1-5	TRBV30	-	CAWRMATTNQPQHF	TGTGCCTGGAGAATGGCTACTACCAATCAGCCCCAGCATTTT
-	TRBJ1-2	TRBV18	-	CASSTQDSYLINYGYTF	TGTGCCAGCTCAACGCAGGACAGCTACCTCATCAACTATGGCTACACCTTC
-	TRBJ2-3	TRBV6-1	TRBD1	CASSVSRTGGADTQYF	TGTGCCAGCAGTGTATCCCGGACAGGGGGGGCAGATACGCAGTATTTT
-	TRBJ2-1	TRBV5-6	-	CASSYPTGQQVYNEQFF	TGTGCCAGCAGCTACCCCACCGGACAGCAGGTCTACAATGAGCAGTTCTTC
once	TRBJ2-5	TRBV6-1	TRBD2	CASSELGEGTQYF	TGTGCCAGCAGTGAACTAGGGGAGGGGACCCAGTACTTC
-	TRBJ2-1	TRBV4-1	TRBD2	CASSQEGLGRYEQFF	TGCGCCAGCAGCCAAGAGGGACTAGGACGGTATGAGCAGTTCTTC
once	TRBJ2-1	TRBV27	TRBD1	CASGDSTGVRTYNEQFF	TGTGCCAGCGGGGACTCGACAGGGGTTCGGACCTACAATGAGCAGTTCTTC
-	TRBJ2-7	TRBV18	-	CASSSGAEPYEQYF	TGTGCCAGCTCATCCGGAGCCGAACCATACGAGCAGTACTTC
-	TRBJ2-7	TRBV27	-	CASSQGGGGHLPYEQYF	TGTGCCAGCAGTCAGGGGGGTGGGGGACACCTCCCCTACGAGCAGTACTTC
-	TRBJ1-1	TRBV14	-	CASSQDQNTEAFF	TGTGCCAGCAGCCAAGACCAAAACACTGAAGCTTTCTTT
once	TRBJ2-5	TRBV5-1	-	CASSLEGLETQYF	TGCGCCAGCAGCTTGGAGGGGCTTGAGACCCAGTACTTC
once	TRBJ2-7	TRBV14	-	CASSQVRFYEQYF	TGTGCCAGCAGCCAAGTACGGTTCTACGAGCAGTACTTC
few	TRBJ2-3	TRBV7-2	TRBD2	CASSFYSGASTDTQYF	TGTGCCAGCAGCTTTTATAGCGGGGCTAGCACAGATACGCAGTATTTT
-	TRBJ2-7	TRBV19	TRBD1	CASSRDSAYEQYF	TGTGCCAGTAGCCGGGACAGTGCCTACGAGCAGTACTTC
-	TRBJ1-2	TRBV10-3	TRBD1	CAISEGDRILNYGYTF	TGTGCCATCAGTGAAGGGGACAGGATCCTTAACTATGGCTACACCTTC
-	TRBJ2-3	TRBV5-1	-	CATSAGNTDTQYF	TGCGCCACCTCGGCGGGAAACACAGATACGCAGTATTTT
-	TRBJ1-4	TRBV5-1	-	CASSLGQDNEKLFF	TGCGCCAGCAGCTTGGGACAAGATAATGAAAAACTGTTTTTT
-	TRBJ2-2	TRBV9	-	CASSPRGENTGELFF	TGTGCCAGCAGCCCCCGAGGCGAGAACACCGGGGAGCTGTTTTTT
-	TRBJ2-3	TRBV5-4	TRBD2	CASSLPTSGGADTQYF	TGTGCCAGCAGCTTGCCGACTAGCGGGGGGGCAGATACGCAGTATTTT
few	TRBJ2-3	TRBV6-5	-	CASSRGTVGTDTQYF	TGTGCCAGCAGTCGGGGGACTGTTGGCACAGATACGCAGTATTTT
few	TRBJ1-2	TRBV27	-	CASSLQGAQGYTF	TGTGCCAGCAGTTTACAGGGTGCACAGGGCTACACCTTC
-	TRBJ2-2	TRBV6-4	-	CASSDSSNTGELFF	TGTGCCAGCAGTGACAGCTCGAACACCGGGGAGCTGTTTTTT
once	TRBJ2-5	TRBV5-1	-	CASNGGPQETQYF	TGCGCCAGCAATGGCGGGCCTCAAGAGACCCAGTACTTC
-	TRBJ2-7	TRBV7-9	-	CASSFSSYEQYF	TGTGCCAGCAGCTTCTCGTCCTACGAGCAGTACTTC
-	TRBJ2-1	TRBV5-4	TRBD2	CAASGGSYNEQFF	TGTGCCGCCAGCGGGGGGTCCTACAATGAGCAGTTCTTC
-	TRBJ2-7	TRBV6-2/TRBV6-3	-	CASSPGPTYEQYF	TGTGCCAGCAGCCCGGGGCCTACCTACGAGCAGTACTTC
-	TRBJ1-1	TRBV19	-	CASSIGQFSTEAFF	TGTGCCAGTAGTATCGGACAATTCAGCACTGAAGCTTTCTTT
-	TRBJ1-4	TRBV5-5	TRBD1	CASSPELRGQGKLFF	TGTGCCAGCAGCCCCGAATTGCGGGGACAGGGGAAACTGTTTTTT
-	TRBJ2-1	TRBV15	TRBD2	CATSRDLGSGTNEQFF	TGTGCCACCAGCAGAGATCTCGGGAGCGGGACCAATGAGCAGTTCTTC
-	TRBJ1-1	TRBV21-1	-	CASSKEGASQGITEAFF	TGTGCCAGCAGCAAAGAGGGGGCATCCCAAGGCATCACTGAAGCTTTCTTT
-	TRBJ2-5	TRBV14	TRBD1	CASAQGRETQYF	TGTGCCAGCGCACAGGGGCGAGAGACCCAGTACTTC
-	TRBJ2-1	TRBV19	TRBD2	CASSILAVTYNEQFF	TGTGCCAGTAGTATTCTAGCGGTTACCTACAATGAGCAGTTCTTC
-	TRBJ1-6	TRBV19	-	CASQGVYNSPLHF	TGTGCCAGTCAAGGGGTCTATAATTCACCCCTCCACTTT
-	TRBJ2-3	TRBV6-2/TRBV6-3	TRBD2	CASSYGGGSTDTQYF	TGTGCCAGCAGTTACGGGGGGGGGAGCACAGATACGCAGTATTTT
-	TRBJ1-6	TRBV5-4	TRBD1	CASSSRDRGYSPLHF	TGTGCCAGCAGCTCCAGGGACAGGGGTTATTCACCCCTCCACTTT
once	TRBJ2-2	TRBV7-9	TRBD2	CASSSQREGGHGELIF	TGTGCCAGCAGTTCGCAGCGGGAGGGCGGGCACGGGGAGCTGATTTTT
-	TRBJ2-1	TRBV27	TRBD1	CASSVIWTGRSYNEQFF	TGTGCCAGCAGTGTCATCTGGACAGGGCGCTCCTACAATGAGCAGTTCTTC
-	TRBJ2-1	TRBV27	-	CASSQLGVPHNEQFF	TGTGCCAGCAGTCAATTGGGAGTCCCTCACAATGAGCAGTTCTTC
-	TRBJ2-7	TRBV30	-	CAWSWPGSSYEQYF	TGTGCCTGGAGTTGGCCGGGAAGTTCCTACGAGCAGTACTTC
-	TRBJ1-1	TRBV5-1	-	CASSLTANTEAFF	TGCGCCAGCAGCTTGACAGCGAACACTGAAGCTTTCTTT
-	TRBJ1-1	TRBV5-1	-	CASSPGRGGTEAFF	TGCGCCAGCAGCCCTGGGAGGGGGGGCACTGAAGCTTTCTTT
-	TRBJ1-1	TRBV20-1	-	CSASVEYMNTEAFF	TGCAGTGCTAGTGTTGAATACATGAACACTGAAGCTTTCTTT
-	TRBJ1-3	TRBV5-1	-	CASSLGYQGSGNTIYF	TGCGCCAGCAGCCTGGGGTATCAGGGCTCTGGAAACACCATATATTTT
-	TRBJ2-7	TRBV6-5	TRBD2	CASRPGLGGGEQYF	TGTGCCAGCCGTCCGGGACTAGGGGGAGGGGAGCAGTACTTC
few	TRBJ1-2	TRBV5-5	-	CASSLWAGANYGYTF	TGTGCCAGCAGCTTGTGGGCCGGGGCTAACTATGGCTACACCTTC
once	TRBJ1-2	TRBV12-3/TRBV12-4	-	CASSFWADGYTF	TGTGCCAGCAGTTTTTGGGCTGATGGCTACACCTTC
-	TRBJ2-3	TRBV10-3	TRBD2	CATTGLAGSDTQYF	TGTGCCACTACCGGACTAGCGGGGTCAGATACGCAGTATTTT
-	TRBJ1-1	TRBV6-2/TRBV6-3	TRBD1	CASSGGQGGIEAFF	TGTGCCAGCAGTGGGGGACAGGGAGGAATTGAAGCTTTCTTT
-	TRBJ2-1	TRBV7-8	TRBD1	CASSSKTGAGEQFF	TGTGCCAGCAGTTCTAAGACAGGGGCAGGAGAGCAGTTCTTC
-	TRBJ1-2	TRBV6-1	-	CASSEASRNRGYTF	TGTGCCAGCAGTGAAGCGTCGCGAAATCGGGGCTACACCTTC
-	TRBJ2-7	TRBV5-1	TRBD1	CASSTGQETYEQYF	TGCGCCAGCAGCACGGGACAGGAGACCTACGAGCAGTACTTC
-	TRBJ1-1	TRBV24-1	TRBD1	CATSDYRGKNTEAFF	TGTGCCACCAGTGATTACAGGGGAAAGAACACTGAAGCTTTCTTT